The 27 T cell receptor beta chains given below trace back to one sample, sequenced in a study of blood T cell repertoires in COVID-19. Clones were read by immunoSEQ multiplex PCR, and TCRdb kept only the in-frame ones, dropping some. The data contain 200,000 or so clones, over 80% of them seen just once; the ten biggest clones take up around 4.7%. Sequencing was done on a sample of peripheral blood. These receptors were taken from a human donor in a cohort sampled during active COVID-19.

This clone was observed a handful of times. V usage is TRBV30 and J usage is TRBJ1-3; D ambiguous. The CDR3 covers 13 residues. Germline V CDR1 and CDR2: GTSNPN, SVGIG (reference sequence). Trimming took 5 bases from V and 0 from J, leaving 8 bases between them. The CDR3 reads CAWGLSSGNTIYF. The CDR3, as DNA: TGTGCCTGGGGACTGAGCTCTGGAAACACCATATATTTT.

The chain combines TRBV10-3 with TRBJ1-1; D possibly corresponds to TRBD1 (5 bases). V lost 6 bases and J 2 bases, leaving 10 bases between the germline ends. The CDR3 spans 13 residues. Germline V gene data show CDR1 as ENHRY and CDR2 as SYGVKD. In nucleotides, the CDR3 is TGTGCCATCAGGACAGACTTTAACACTGAAGCTTTCTTT. It specifies CAIRTDFNTEAFF.

The chain links TRBV7-6 to TRBJ2-7, with 8 bases fitting TRBD2. V lost 1 base and J lost 7; bases outside the gene matches: 9. This CDR3 contains 15 residues. Germline assignment: CDR1 SGHVS and CDR2 FNYEAQ. In DNA, the CDR3 is TGTGCCAGCAGCTTAGAGGGACTAGGATCAAGGGAGCAGTACTTC. This codes for CASSLEGLGSREQYF.

The J gene is TRBJ2-3, the V gene TRBV9; 9 bases align to TRBD1. The CDR3 extends over 17 amino acids. Germline V gene data show CDR1 as SGDLS and CDR2 as YYNGEE. V was clipped by 2 bases and J by 2 bases; unmatched bases: 9. The CDR3 is CASSVAPGTGYTDTQYF. In DNA form, the CDR3 reads TGTGCCAGCAGCGTCGCCCCCGGGACAGGGTACACAGATACGCAGTATTTT.

The chain employs TRBV7-9 and TRBJ1-1, with D unresolved. V was trimmed by 5 bases and J by 4 bases, leaving 11 bases between them. Germline V CDR1 and CDR2: SEHNR, FQNEAQ (reference sequence). CDR3 length equals 13 residues. The CDR3 here is CASSPGRRTEAFF. The CDR3, as DNA: TGTGCCAGCAGCCCGGGGAGGCGCACTGAAGCTTTCTTT.

The rearrangement joins TRBV28 to TRBJ1-4, with 7 positions matching TRBD1. Germline V lookup: CDR1 MDHEN, CDR2 SYDVKM. The CDR3 extends over 12 amino acids. The ends lost 6 bases at V and 5 bases at J; junction bases unmatched: 0. CDR3 loop: CASRTGNEKLFF. CDR3 coding DNA: TGTGCCAGCAGGACAGGGAATGAAAAACTGTTTTTT.

This chain connects TRBV4-3 to TRBJ1-1, with D possibly TRBD1 on 5 matching bases. The CDR3 covers 16 residues. Deletions cut 1 base from V and 1 base from J, with 13 bases between. The V gene's germline CDR1 is LGHNA and CDR2 YSLEER. Here the CDR3 reads CASSQAPSTENTEAFF. The DNA for the CDR3 is TGCGCCAGCAGCCAAGCACCCTCGACAGAGAACACTGAAGCTTTCTTT.

This chain uses TRBV7-8 with TRBJ1-2; D is ambiguous. This CDR3 has 14 amino acids. Germline CDR1 and CDR2: SGHVS and FQNEAQ. V was trimmed by 0 bases and J by 4 bases, leaving 9 bases between them. The CDR3 loop reads CASSLAREGYGYTF. For the CDR3, the DNA is TGTGCCAGCAGCTTAGCCCGGGAAGGCTATGGCTACACCTTC.

V usage is TRBV6-2 or TRBV6-3 and J usage is TRBJ2-5; 11 nucleotides align to TRBD2. V gave up 4 bases and J gave up 2 bases; unmatched junction bases: 9. This CDR3 contains 17 residues. CDR1 is MNHEY, CDR2 SVGEGT, per germline. The CDR3 is CASSWTSGHKTQETQYF. CDR3 bases: TGTGCCAGCAGTTGGACTAGCGGGCATAAAACACAAGAGACCCAGTACTTC.

The chain couples TRBV11-3 to TRBJ2-1; TRBD2 matches at 10 bases. With 5 bases clipped from V and 10 bases from J, the junction kept 14 bases outside the gene matches. There are 16 residues in the CDR3. CDR1 and CDR2 (germline): SGHNT, YENEEA. CDR3 amino acids: CASSTPGSGRLAEQFF. The CDR3 nucleotides read TGTGCCAGCAGCACACCCGGTAGCGGGAGGCTGGCGGAGCAGTTCTTC.

The chain is built from TRBV7-9 and TRBJ2-7; TRBD2 might be the D (5 bases). This CDR3 is 15 amino acids long. CDR1 and CDR2 from the germline V gene are SEHNR and FQNEAQ (reference sequence). Trimming removed 1 base from V and 7 bases from J, with 17 bases in between. The CDR3 nucleotides read TGTGCCAGCAGCTTAGGCGGGCTCTTGGGAGAGGAGCAGTACTTC. This gives the protein CASSLGGLLGEEQYF. Full variable domain (outside the CDR3, taken from reference TRBV7-9 and TRBJ2-7): DTGVSQNPRHKITKRGQNVTFRCDPISEHNRLYWYRQTLGQGPEFLTYFQNEAQLEKSRLLSDRFSAERPKGSFSTLEIQRTEQGDSAMYLCASSLGGLLGEEQYFGPGTRLTVT.

The chain couples TRBV30 to TRBJ2-5, with a possible D match to TRBD2 (7 bases). Trimming stripped 3 bases from V and 2 bases from J, with 13 bases between. The CDR3 runs to 14 residues. CDR1 is GTSNPN, CDR2 SVGIG, per germline (reference sequence). CDR3 DNA sequence: TGTGCCTGGAGACAGGGACTAAGGCAAGAGACCCAGTACTTC. It is translated as CAWRQGLRQETQYF.

The V call is TRBV6-5, the J call TRBJ2-7, with 8 bases matching TRBD2. The CDR3 contains 15 residues. Germline CDR1 and CDR2: MNHEY and SVGAGI. V shed 7 bases and J 4 bases; nucleotides not matched to a gene: 12. The CDR3 protein is CASTGGGLAVYEQYF. The CDR3 nucleotides are TGTGCCAGCACAGGAGGAGGACTAGCCGTATACGAGCAGTACTTC.

The chain has TRBV28 and TRBJ2-3, with no clear D. Germline CDR1 is MDHEN and CDR2 is SYDVKM. The V end was cut by 3 bases, the J end by 1 base, with 8 bases between. This CDR3 is built from 14 residues. CDR3: CASSFSQGTDTQYF. The CDR3 DNA is TGTGCCAGCAGTTTTAGTCAGGGCACAGATACGCAGTATTTT.

This clone was detected only once. The CDR3 DNA sequence: TGTGCCAGCAGCTTAAGGACTAGCGGGATTTTGGGGGAGCAGTACTTC. Translated, it gives CASSLRTSGILGEQYF. The chain joins TRBV7-9 to TRBJ2-7; TRBD2 aligns across 12 bases. The trim removed 2 bases at V and 7 bases at J, leaving 9 bases unmatched. Per the germline V gene, CDR1 is SEHNR and CDR2 is FQNEAQ (reference sequence). CDR3 length: 16 amino acids.

V usage is TRBV7-2 and J usage is TRBJ2-1; 14 bases map to TRBD2. V was pared by 1 base and J by 9 bases, with 5 bases of the junction left unmatched. The V gene's germline CDR1 is SGHTA and CDR2 FQGNSA. This CDR3 spans 16 amino acids. The DNA for the CDR3 is TGTGCCAGCAGCTTAGGCGGGACTAGCGGGAGAGGTGAGCAGTTCTTC. Residues: CASSLGGTSGRGEQFF.

J is TRBJ2-7 and V is TRBV20-1; 9 bases are a match to TRBD2. The CDR3 spans 14 residues. V was clipped by 3 bases and J by 6 bases; unmatched bases: 9. Germline values: CDR1 DFQATT, CDR2 SNEGSKA (reference sequence). The DNA for the CDR3 is TGCAGTGCTAGTCAGGGCGGGAGGGATGTCGAGCAGTACTTC. It is translated as CSASQGGRDVEQYF.

The chain has TRBV4-3 and TRBJ2-7; the match to TRBD1 covers 8 bases. Germline V gives CDR1 LGHNA, CDR2 YSLEER. The trim removed 2 bases at V and 6 bases at J, leaving 3 bases unmatched. The CDR3 covers 13 residues. The CDR3 DNA reads TGCGCCAGCAGCCAATGGACAGGGTCCGAGCAGTACTTC. Translation: CASSQWTGSEQYF.

The gene calls are TRBV5-4 and TRBJ2-7, with D maybe TRBD1 (6 bases). V lost 4 bases to trimming and J lost 4 bases, with 12 bases between them. The CDR3 loop spans 13 amino acids. CDR1 SGHNT and CDR2 YYREEE come from the germline V gene (reference sequence). This CDR3 reads CASSGGRAYEQYF. DNA of the CDR3: TGTGCCAGCAGCGGGGGCAGGGCGTACGAGCAGTACTTC.

The chain employs TRBV27 and TRBJ1-2; a weak D match, TRBD1 (5 bases). This CDR3 contains 14 residues. V lost 5 bases and J 3 bases, leaving 13 bases between the germline ends. From germline, CDR1 is MNHEY and CDR2 SMNVEV (reference sequence). The CDR3 is CASSRRGVDYGYTF. As DNA, the CDR3 is TGTGCCAGCAGTAGGCGGGGGGTAGACTATGGCTACACCTTC.

The rearrangement uses TRBV5-6 and TRBJ2-1; 12 bases are a match to TRBD2. Germline CDR1 SGHDT, CDR2 YYEEEE. This CDR3 has 16 amino acids. After removal of 2 bases from V and 7 bases from J, the junction contained 7 bases not matched to a gene. CDR3 sequence: CASSFLSLAGGNEQFF. The CDR3 nucleotides read TGTGCCAGCAGCTTTTTGTCACTAGCGGGAGGAAATGAGCAGTTCTTC.

This chain connects TRBV19 to TRBJ2-7, with a possible D match to TRBD2 (5 bases). CDR1 and CDR2 (germline): LNHDA, SQIVND (reference sequence). Trimming took off 2 bases at V and 2 bases at J, with 10 bases between the two ends. CDR3 length: 14 amino acids. The chain's CDR3 is CASSITVGTYEQYF. CDR3 sequence (DNA): TGTGCCAGTAGTATAACGGTCGGGACCTACGAGCAGTACTTC.

The CDR3 here is CASSSGTSGRAGANVLTF. The CDR3 DNA is TGTGCCAGTAGTTCCGGGACTAGCGGGAGGGCTGGGGCCAACGTCCTGACTTTC. The chain employs TRBV19 and TRBJ2-6, with TRBD2 matching 16 bases. Losses at the gene ends were 5 bases for V and 2 bases for J; bases not matched to a gene: 3. This CDR3 spans 18 amino acids. Germline V gene data show CDR1 as LNHDA and CDR2 as SQIVND (reference sequence).

The chain couples TRBV6-2 or TRBV6-3 to TRBJ1-1; D might be TRBD1 (6 bases). From germline, CDR1 is MNHEY and CDR2 SVGEGT. The CDR3 consists of 14 residues. V was pared by 2 bases and J by 1 base, with 8 bases between. CDR3 sequence reads: CASSYLGQNTEAFF. CDR3 bases: TGTGCCAGCAGTTACCTGGGACAGAACACTGAAGCTTTCTTT.

This chain links TRBV6-5 with TRBJ1-2, with 8 bases matching TRBD1. The CDR3 totals 15 residues. Germline trimming cut 2 bases from V and 4 bases from J; bases unmatched to any gene: 6. Germline values: CDR1 MNHEY, CDR2 SVGAGI. The CDR3 here is CASSYPQGGAYGYTF. The CDR3 DNA is TGTGCCAGCAGTTACCCACAGGGGGGGGCCTATGGCTACACCTTC.

This clone was counted a single time. The chain uses TRBV10-3 and TRBJ2-1, with D perhaps TRBD2 (6 bases). Trimming took 4 bases from V and 0 from J, leaving 19 bases between them. This CDR3 spans 18 amino acids. Germline CDR1 is ENHRY and CDR2 is SYGVKD. CDR3 protein: CAISATPWDLSSYNEQFF. CDR3 nucleotides: TGTGCCATCAGTGCCACCCCTTGGGACTTAAGCTCCTACAATGAGCAGTTCTTC.

This chain joins TRBV13 and TRBJ2-5; 8 positions agree with TRBD1. V trimming: 5 bases; J trimming: 5 bases; junction bases outside the gene matches: 7. CDR3 length equals 14 residues. Germline CDR1 and CDR2: PRHDT and FYEKMQ (reference sequence). CDR3 sequence reads: CASSRRDRGETQYF. For the CDR3, the DNA is TGTGCCAGCAGCCGACGCGACAGGGGTGAGACCCAGTACTTC.